This T cell receptor beta chain was sequenced for a study of blood T cell repertoires in COVID-19 (dated by TCRdb to about 2020). Regarding the study in general: Samples covering the acute and convalescent phases of COVID-19 were provided by collaborators in the United States, Italy and Spain. The prospective study material was composed of cDNA or gDNA derived from T cells, B-cell-depleted T cells, or PBMCs. Subjects who had been exposed to COVID-19, were actively infected with it, or had recovered from it provided the deeply sampled blood TCRbeta repertoires that made up the dataset. A freely available public database, intended as a resource for researchers studying the immune response to SARS-CoV-2, is where the repertoires were released. Samples were obtained from the ongoing ImmuneRACE study (first 160 participants) and from 1,254 subjects provided by 6 global collaborators. Nearly every sample came with metadata listing a de-identified subject ID, COVID-19 status, age in years and sex. Where HLA class I and class II types were available, the types were taken from metadata supplied by the sample provider, not from assay-based typing.

This clone was counted only a few times. Its antigen remains undetermined. One base away there is no much larger clone; base qualities are not given. Results and caveats for the whole study, not just this receptor: The quantity of clinical and demographic metadata differed by source and by participant and was supplied without curation.

The collaborating institutions used their own protocols to collect whole blood in K2EDTA tubes. For TCRbeta analysis, collaborators shipped samples as frozen whole blood, isolated PBMCs, or DNA extracted from either of those sample types. TCRbeta CDR3 regions were amplified from genomic DNA using the immunoSEQ Assay, a bias-controlled multiplex PCR. Regarding the original processing steps: Within the assay, amplification of reference gene primers was used to estimate how many nucleated cells each sample contained. To quantify the absolute abundance of each unique TCRbeta CDR3 rearrangement, sequence reads were collapsed and filtered. For each sample, productive Simpson clonality was calculated by taking the square root of Simpson's diversity index across productive rearrangements. In TCRdb, the immuneACCESS table is reduced to in-frame sequences with V and J assigned. These tables do not hold every clone; where another copy was compared, an unresolved V gene accounts for under half, and the others remain unexplained. V and J calls and clone size come straight from that table; D and trimming were deduced from the DNA. The table for this sample lists roughly 50,000 clones; roughly three quarters of them were counted only once. Jointly, the top ten make up 14% to 15% of the sample.

CDR1 and CDR2 are drawn from the germline V gene: SGHTS, YDEGEE. The CDR3 starts with the cysteine, ends with the phenylalanine, and has 16 residues. The entry retains the CDR3 DNA only, 48 bases that are in frame from base 1. The trim is 4 bases for V and 0 bases for J, with a gap of 14 bases between the germline ends. The chain uses TRBV5-8 and TRBJ1-5; D gene: possibly TRBD1, on 6 matching bases. The sample taken for sequencing was peripheral blood. This receptor was obtained from a human donor with active or convalescent COVID-19. The donor label of this sample is uncertain. The nucleotide sequence reads TGTGCCAGCAGCCTACAGGGATACTATAGCAATCAGCCCCAGCATTTT. Translated, this is CASSLQGYYSNQPQHF.